Below, one T cell receptor beta chain is given with its context. No antigen is known for it. The sample belongs to a study of CXCR3-negative and CXCR3-positive naive CD8 T cells. Overall study context: With about 1.5 +/- 0.3 million reads per library, the TRB reads numbered 120 million to 150 million in total.

Each TRB cDNA library was prepared by 5' RACE (with UMI labels). TCRdb re-called the 5' RACE reads and gives one entry per CDR3 protein, without DNA. This table lists some 130,000 distinct CDR3 sequences. Study findings and constraints: Naive cells with CXCR3 showed TRB CDR3s that were more hydrophobic than those in CXCR3-negative naive cells.

CDR1 and CDR2 from the germline V gene are DFQATT and SNEGSKA (reference sequence). The CDR3 consists of 16 residues. The sample taken for sequencing was naive CXCR3- CD8+ T cells from blood. Subset here: CD45RO-CCR7+CD27+CD95- naive CD8+ T cells lacking CXCR3 (TNR3-). The rearrangement uses TRBV20-1 and TRBJ1-1; TCRdb's D call, TRBD1, is unchecked because there is no DNA. This clonotype was sampled from a human donor in good health. Some clones in this sample may be carry-over from other donors' samples. The CDR3 sequence is CSARAIDRGKNTEAFF.